In its sample, the clone carrying this TCR beta chain was seen many times. Its antigen is undetermined. The CDR3 extends over 14 amino acids. Germline V gene data show CDR1 as SQVTM and CDR2 as ANQGSEA. The V gene lost 4 bases and the J gene lost 3 bases, with 16 bases spanning the gap. The sample belongs to a study of neurological immune-mediated disorders. Study-wide findings and caveats: Because no CDR3 amino acid sequences were shared across subjects by expanded clones, private repertoires were suggested in all groups. The greatest TCR clonal expansion occurred in HTLV-1-associated myelopathy and the least in multiple sclerosis, which fell below healthy controls.

For the sorted libraries, 1 million CD4+ or CD8+ T cells were used. The authors obtained over 200 million TCR-beta sequences from 15-18 subjects per sequencing run. TCRdb used MiXCR to reprocess the 5' RACE reads, holding one entry per CDR3 protein. The table shows approximately 40,000 distinct CDR3 sequences, with roughly 15% occurring only once. The sequencing input was CD4+ T cells from blood. This TCR was recovered from an older woman with HTLV-1-associated myelopathy (HAM/TSP). The chain recombines TRBV29-1 with TRBJ2-7; a weak D match, TRBD1 (5 bases). This CDR3 is CSVVFAGHLYEQYF. The CDR3 DNA reads TGCAGCGTTGTTTTCGCAGGGCACCTCTACGAGCAGTACTTC.